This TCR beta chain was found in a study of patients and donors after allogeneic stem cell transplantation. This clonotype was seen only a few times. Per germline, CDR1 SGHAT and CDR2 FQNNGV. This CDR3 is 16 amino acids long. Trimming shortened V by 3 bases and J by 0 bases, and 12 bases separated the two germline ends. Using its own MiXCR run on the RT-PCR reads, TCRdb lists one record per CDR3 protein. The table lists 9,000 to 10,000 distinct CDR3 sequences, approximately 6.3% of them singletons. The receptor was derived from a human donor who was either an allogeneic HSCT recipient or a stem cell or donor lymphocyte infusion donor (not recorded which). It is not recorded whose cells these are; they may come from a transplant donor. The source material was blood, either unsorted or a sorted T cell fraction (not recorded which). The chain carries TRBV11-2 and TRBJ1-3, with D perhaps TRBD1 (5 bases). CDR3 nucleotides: TGTGCCAGCAGCTTCGACAGACTTATCTCTGGAAACACCATATATTTT. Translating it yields CASSFDRLISGNTIYF.